Below, 13 T cell receptor beta chains from the same sample are listed, as sequenced in a study of T cell changes during pregnancy in multiple sclerosis. Using immunoSEQ multiplex PCR, the repertoire was profiled, and TCRdb retains in-frame clones only, with some absent. The data hold 50,000 or so clones, with 85% to 95% observed a single time. The material sequenced was CD8+ T cells from peripheral blood mononuclear cells, taken after pregnancy. The source of these receptors is a female donor with multiple sclerosis, enrolled in a pregnancy study.

The CDR3 nucleotides read TGTGCCAGCAGCTTAACACAGGACCGCTACAATGAGCAGTTCTTC. Amino acid sequence: CASSLTQDRYNEQFF. This sequence joins TRBV7-2 and TRBJ2-1; D might be TRBD1 (5 bases). Germline values: CDR1 SGHTA, CDR2 FQGNSA. The CDR3 loop spans 15 amino acids. Trimming stripped 2 bases from V and 3 bases from J, with 11 bases between.

V gene TRBV29-1 combines with J gene TRBJ1-1, with D tentatively TRBD1 (5 bases). Trimming removed 3 bases from V and 4 bases from J, with 15 bases in between. Germline lookup yields CDR1 SQVTM and CDR2 ANQGSEA. The length of the CDR3 is 14 residues. CDR3 in DNA: TGCAGCGTTGATGGGGCGGGGGACCCCACTGAAGCTTTCTTT. It specifies CSVDGAGDPTEAFF.

V usage is TRBV9 and J usage is TRBJ2-3, with 8 bases identical to TRBD2. CDR1 and CDR2 (germline): SGDLS, YYNGEE. Trimming took 3 bases from V and 4 from J; bases not matched to a gene: 7. The CDR3 totals 15 residues. The CDR3 sequence is CASSDSGVYPDTQYF. The CDR3 bases are TGTGCCAGCAGCGATAGCGGGGTCTACCCAGATACGCAGTATTTT.

The genes are TRBV5-4 and TRBJ2-7; 7 bases agree with TRBD2. V lost 4 bases to trimming and J lost 3 bases; unmatched junction nucleotides: 10. CDR3 length: 15 residues. Germline V gene data show CDR1 as SGHNT and CDR2 as YYREEE (reference sequence). The DNA for the CDR3 is TGTGCCAGCAGCCTGGCCGCGGGAGCCATCTACGAGCAGTACTTC. It yields the protein CASSLAAGAIYEQYF.

This clone was observed a single time. This chain uses TRBV2 with TRBJ2-7, with 11 nucleotides matching TRBD1. The CDR3 spans 15 residues. The V gene end was trimmed by 5 bases and the J gene end by 4 bases; junction bases not matched to a gene: 7. CDR1 is SNHLY and CDR2 is FYNNEI in the germline V gene. The chain's CDR3 is CASSLGQGVGYEQYF. CDR3 DNA sequence: TGTGCCAGCAGTTTGGGACAGGGGGTGGGGTACGAGCAGTACTTC.

The V and J genes are TRBV6-1 and TRBJ1-4; D call uncertain. The CDR3 totals 14 residues. Trimming removed 4 bases from V and 0 bases from J, with 6 bases in between. Germline V gene data show CDR1 as MNHNS and CDR2 as SASEGT. The CDR3 region is CASSGRTTNEKLFF. DNA of the CDR3: TGTGCCAGCAGTGGGAGAACAACTAATGAAAAACTGTTTTTT.

V gene TRBV10-3 combines with J gene TRBJ2-7; D unclear. Deletions cut 0 bases from V and 3 bases from J, with 9 bases between. From germline, CDR1 is ENHRY and CDR2 SYGVKD. CDR3 size: 14 residues. The CDR3 DNA is TGTGCCATCAGTGAGTCCCCAGATTTCTACGAGCAGTACTTC. This sequence encodes CAISESPDFYEQYF.

This chain joins TRBV27 and TRBJ2-5, with D tentatively TRBD2 (6 bases). This CDR3 comprises 14 residues. CDR1 and CDR2 from the germline V gene are MNHEY and SMNVEV (reference sequence). V was trimmed by 8 bases and J by 0 bases, leaving 13 bases between them. In DNA form, the CDR3 reads TGTGCCAGCCGGGGGTTTGGCTACCAAGAGACCCAGTACTTC. Amino acids: CASRGFGYQETQYF.

This chain links TRBV28 with TRBJ2-7; 9 bases align to TRBD1. CDR1 MDHEN and CDR2 SYDVKM come from the germline V gene. The CDR3 has 15 amino acids. V shed 5 bases, J shed 1 base, and the junction held 6 bases outside the gene matches. CDR3 protein: CASSPGQGRSYEQYF. CDR3 nucleotide sequence: TGTGCCAGCAGTCCCGGACAGGGGAGGTCCTACGAGCAGTACTTC. The full variable domain, rest sourced from reference TRBV28 and TRBJ2-7, is DVKVTQSSRYLVKRTGEKVFLECVQDMDHENMFWYRQDPGLGLRLIYFSYDVKMKEKGDIPEGYSVSREKKERFSLILESASTNQTSMYLCASSPGQGRSYEQYFGPGTRLTVT.

The chain uses TRBV13 and TRBJ2-7; the match to TRBD1 covers 8 bases. Germline V CDR1 and CDR2: PRHDT, FYEKMQ (reference sequence). The CDR3 has 17 amino acids. The trim removed 0 bases at V and 4 bases at J, leaving 11 bases unmatched. The CDR3 DNA follows: TGTGCCAGCAGCTTAGGCCTCGTGGGACAGGCTCAATACGAGCAGTACTTC. It is translated as CASSLGLVGQAQYEQYF.

This rearrangement joins TRBV4-2 to TRBJ2-2; 9 nucleotides line up with TRBD2. V shed 8 bases, J shed 4 bases, and the junction held 14 bases outside the gene matches. Germline assignment: CDR1 LGHNA and CDR2 YNFKEQ. The CDR3 is 17 residues long. This CDR3 is CASSPAGGVGLTGELFF. The CDR3 bases are TGTGCCAGCTCCCCAGCGGGGGGAGTAGGTCTCACCGGGGAGCTGTTTTTT.

The V gene is TRBV27, the J gene TRBJ1-1; TRBD1 is a possible D gene (5 bases). Between the trimmed V and J ends, which lost 3 bases and 0 bases, there was a span of 14 bases. The CDR3 spans 16 residues. Germline CDR1 reads MNHEY; CDR2 reads SMNVEV (reference sequence). CDR3 sequence: CASSFLLGGLNTEAFF. The CDR3 coding sequence is TGTGCCAGCAGTTTCCTACTCGGGGGTTTGAACACTGAAGCTTTCTTT.

The rearrangement links TRBV9 to TRBJ2-3; a possible D gene is TRBD1 (6 bases). There are 15 residues in the CDR3. Per germline, CDR1 SGDLS and CDR2 YYNGEE. The V end was cut by 3 bases, the J end by 4 bases, with 15 bases between. The CDR3 coding sequence is TGTGCCAGCAGCGCAGCGACAGGTCGCGCAGATACGCAGTATTTT. Its protein is CASSAATGRADTQYF.